Listed below are T cell receptor beta chains from one sample, sequenced in a study of early T cells in non-severe SARS-CoV-2 infection. TCRdb fed the 5' RACE reads into MiXCR, producing one record per CDR3 protein. The profile covers about 50,000 distinct CDR3 sequences, with roughly 13% appearing a single time and roughly a tenth taken by the ten largest. The sequencing input was whole blood. Source of these receptors: an adult who was a healthcare worker with PCR-confirmed SARS-CoV-2 infection or an uninfected control (not recorded which). CDR3s include the opening cysteine and the closing phenylalanine or tryptophan. The order of the fields is V gene, J gene, D gene, clone size, CDR3 DNA, CDR3 protein. A D gene is named only where the DNA matches it firmly. Expanded clones get a size class; other rows say once, few or many, or leave the size out.

TRBV3-1	TRBJ2-4	.	few	TGTGCCAGCAGCCATCGGACAGAGGACGAAAACATTCAGTACTTC	CASSHRTEDENIQYF
TRBV29-1	TRBJ2-3	.	many	TGTAGTACCCACACAGATACGCAGTATTTT	CSTHTDTQYF
TRBV4-2	TRBJ2-7	.	.	TGTGCCAGCAGCCCTAAGGAGGCCTACGAGCAGTACTTC	CASSPKEAYEQYF
TRBV4-2	TRBJ2-6	.	.	TGTGCCAGCAGCCTAGAGACGTCTCCCTCTGGGGCCAACGTCCTGACTTTC	CASSLETSPSGANVLTF
TRBV10-2	TRBJ2-1	TRBD2	many	TGCGCCAGCAGCATGGCTAGCGGGACCTCCAATGAGCAGTTCTTC	CASSMASGTSNEQFF
TRBV3-1	TRBJ2-6	TRBD1	many	TGTGCCAGCAGCCAAGGTCCAGTGGGGAGACAGGGTTTCTCTGGGGCCAACGTCCTGACTTTC	CASSQGPVGRQGFSGANVLTF
TRBV7-2	TRBJ2-1	.	.	TGTGCCAGCAACACGGACAGTTACAATGAGCAGTTCTTC	CASNTDSYNEQFF
TRBV7-8	TRBJ2-7	TRBD2	few	TGTGCCAGCAGCCCGGGGGGGGCCCGGAGCTCCTACGAGCAGTACTTC	CASSPGGARSSYEQYF
TRBV7-2	TRBJ1-6	TRBD1	few	TGTGCCAGCAGCTTAGACAGGGGAGATTCACCCCTCCACTTT	CASSLDRGDSPLHF
TRBV5-6	TRBJ1-1	.	many	TGTGCCAGCAGCTTTCAGCTCAACACTGAAGCTTTCTTT	CASSFQLNTEAFF
TRBV20-1	TRBJ1-1	.	many	TGCAGTGCTAGACCGGCAGGGATAGCTTTCTTT	CSARPAGIAFF
TRBV20-1	TRBJ2-7	TRBD1	many	TGCAGTGCTCTTAGGACAGGCTTCTCCTACGAGCAGTACTTC	CSALRTGFSYEQYF
TRBV7-6	TRBJ1-2	.	few	TGTGCCAGCAGCTTAGTTGCAGGAACTTATGGCTACACCTTC	CASSLVAGTYGYTF
TRBV3-1	TRBJ1-5	.	many	TGTGCCAGCAGCCAAGCGAGTGGTCAGCCCCAGCATTTT	CASSQASGQPQHF
TRBV29-1	TRBJ1-1	.	.	TGCAGCGTCGGGTGGCAGACCAGTGAAGCTTTCTTT	CSVGWQTSEAFF
TRBV11-1	TRBJ2-7	.	.	TGTGCCAGCAGCTTCCGAGACAACTACGAGCAGTACTTC	CASSFRDNYEQYF
TRBV6-5	TRBJ1-6	.	few	TGTGCCAGCAGTCTCCTAGATTCACCCCTCCACTTT	CASSLLDSPLHF
TRBV28	TRBJ1-1	.	few	TGTGCCAGCAGTTTAATTGGGGCAGGAACTGAAGCTTTCTTT	CASSLIGAGTEAFF
TRBV29-1	TRBJ1-1	.	.	TGCAGCGTTGTGCGCACTGAAGCTTTCTTT	CSVVRTEAFF
TRBV5-1	TRBJ2-1	TRBD2	many	TGCGCCAGCAGTTCAACTAGCGCCCGCTACAATGAGCAGTTCTTC	CASSSTSARYNEQFF
TRBV5-1	TRBJ2-7	TRBD2	.	TGCGCCAGCAGCGGGACTAGCGGGAGAAACCACGAGCAGTACTTC	CASSGTSGRNHEQYF
TRBV7-8	TRBJ1-2	.	.	TGTGCCAGCAGCTTAAGTTCCAGGGAGGATGGCTACACCTTC	CASSLSSREDGYTF
TRBV9	TRBJ2-2	.	few	TGTGCCAGCAGCGCGGGACTCCCGGGACGCGGGGAGCTGTTTTTT	CASSAGLPGRGELFF
TRBV5-5	TRBJ2-7	.	few	TGTGCCAGCAGCTTGCAGGAGCTGGTGAGGCAGTACTTC	CASSLQELVRQYF
TRBV29-1	TRBJ2-7	TRBD1	many	TGCAGCGTTGAACCGGGACAGGGATCGTACGAGCAGTACTTC	CSVEPGQGSYEQYF
TRBV5-1	TRBJ1-2	TRBD1	many	TGCGCCAGCAGCGCGGGACAGGGAGGCGGCTACACCTTC	CASSAGQGGGYTF
TRBV12-3/TRBV12-4	TRBJ2-3	TRBD2	many	TGTGCCAGCAGTTTTGTAGCGGGGACAGATACGCAGTATTTT	CASSFVAGTDTQYF
TRBV20-1	TRBJ2-3	.	many	TGCAGTGCTCCGAGGTACACAGATACGCAGTATTTT	CSAPRYTDTQYF
TRBV20-1	TRBJ1-5	.	few	TGCAGTGCCGTACAGGTTTCCGATCAGCCCCAGCATTTT	CSAVQVSDQPQHF